The rows below give T cell receptor beta chains drawn from one sample of a study of T-cell memory formation after mild COVID-19. TCRdb analysed the 5' RACE reads with MiXCR anew, one entry per CDR3 protein. The sample shows 560,000 or so distinct CDR3 sequences, roughly a sixth of them seen only once. The specimen was PBMCs or a T cell subset sorted from them (not recorded which). The receptors originated from an adult woman who had mild COVID-19 (a few samples of this study predate the infection). Cell type and time point are not known. CDR3s include the opening cysteine and the closing phenylalanine or tryptophan. Fields, in order: J gene, V gene, D gene, clone size, CDR3 protein, CDR3 DNA. A D gene is named only where the DNA matches it firmly. Rows give clone size only sometimes, using once, few, many, or a class for an expanded clone.

TRBJ2-7 | TRBV4-1 | TRBD1 | few | CASSQQDRTSYEQYF | TGCGCCAGCAGCCAACAGGACAGGACTTCCTACGAGCAGTACTTC
TRBJ2-1 | TRBV12-3/TRBV12-4 | NA | few | CASSQQGSYNEQFF | TGTGCCAGCAGTCAGCAGGGGTCCTACAATGAGCAGTTCTTC
TRBJ1-6 | TRBV7-6 | NA | few | CASSLDESRDNSPLHF | TGTGCCAGCAGCTTAGATGAGAGCCGGGATAATTCACCCCTCCACTTT
TRBJ1-1 | TRBV7-6 | TRBD1 | few | CASSSGQGASAEAFF | TGTGCCAGCAGCTCGGGTCAGGGGGCGAGCGCTGAAGCTTTCTTT
TRBJ2-7 | TRBV7-2 | NA | many | CASSLTGPYYEQYF | TGTGCCAGCAGCCTTACCGGGCCCTACTACGAGCAGTACTTC
TRBJ2-5 | TRBV2 | TRBD1 | NA | CASSEARQGFFQETQYF | TGTGCCAGCAGTGAAGCCCGACAGGGTTTCTTCCAAGAGACCCAGTACTTC
TRBJ1-2 | TRBV11-1 | NA | NA | CASSLAGNVRNYGYTF | TGTGCCAGCAGCTTAGCGGGTAACGTCCGGAACTATGGCTACACCTTC
TRBJ2-2 | TRBV12-3/TRBV12-4 | NA | NA | CASSFFSGGKNTGELFF | TGTGCCAGCAGTTTTTTCTCCGGGGGAAAGAACACCGGGGAGCTGTTTTTT
TRBJ2-7 | TRBV3-1 | TRBD2 | few | CASGWTSGGPLRYEQYF | TGTGCCAGCGGTTGGACTAGCGGGGGTCCCTTGAGATACGAGCAGTACTTC
TRBJ2-3 | TRBV5-4 | TRBD1 | NA | CASSFVRGRADTQYF | TGTGCCAGCAGCTTTGTCAGGGGGCGGGCAGATACGCAGTATTTT
TRBJ2-1 | TRBV4-2 | TRBD2 | few | CASSQFGGSSYNEQFF | TGTGCCAGCAGCCAGTTTGGCGGGAGCTCCTACAATGAGCAGTTCTTC
TRBJ2-7 | TRBV19 | NA | few | CASSRVADTYEQYF | TGTGCCAGTAGTAGGGTTGCCGACACCTACGAGCAGTACTTC
TRBJ2-6 | TRBV14 | NA | NA | CASSQVPPSGYGANVLTF | TGTGCCAGCAGCCAAGTCCCACCCTCGGGTTACGGGGCCAACGTCCTGACTTTC
TRBJ2-7 | TRBV20-1 | TRBD2 | few | CSANLAGGSVGQYF | TGCAGTGCTAATCTAGCGGGAGGGTCGGTGGGCCAGTACTTC
TRBJ2-2 | TRBV15 | NA | few | CATSRGQGANTGELFF | TGTGCCACCAGCAGAGGTCAAGGTGCCAACACCGGGGAGCTGTTTTTT
TRBJ1-2 | TRBV11-2 | TRBD1 | NA | CASRLSFRDRDRYGYTF | TGTGCCAGCAGACTCTCTTTCCGGGACAGGGACCGCTATGGCTACACCTTC
TRBJ2-1 | TRBV27 | NA | few | CASSPRGPYEQFF | TGTGCCAGCAGTCCCCGGGGCCCTTATGAGCAGTTCTTC
TRBJ2-1 | TRBV24-1 | NA | few | CATSDSGNEQFF | TGTGCCACCAGTGACAGTGGCAATGAGCAGTTCTTC
TRBJ1-6 | TRBV5-4 | NA | NA | CASSSDRNSYNSPLHF | TGTGCCAGCAGCTCAGACAGGAACTCCTATAATTCACCCCTCCACTTT
TRBJ2-3 | TRBV11-1 | NA | few | CASIWGTTTDTQYF | TGTGCCAGCATCTGGGGGACCACCACAGATACGCAGTATTTT
TRBJ2-1 | TRBV6-5 | NA | many | CASRPLTGIGIYNEQFF | TGTGCCAGCAGACCGTTGACAGGAATTGGAATTTACAATGAGCAGTTCTTC
TRBJ1-5 | TRBV29-1 | NA | many | CSVPRPTPADRRNQPQHF | TGCAGCGTCCCCCGTCCCACCCCCGCGGACAGACGCAATCAGCCCCAGCATTTT
TRBJ2-7 | TRBV6-2/TRBV6-3 | NA | NA | CASSWVLAHEQYF | TGTGCCAGCAGTTGGGTCCTAGCGCACGAGCAGTACTTC
TRBJ2-3 | TRBV5-1 | NA | NA | CASSLLASVSSTDTQYF | TGCGCCAGCAGCTTATTAGCCTCGGTGAGCTCTACGGATACGCAGTATTTT
TRBJ2-5 | TRBV7-6 | NA | few | CASSLEANQETQYF | TGTGCCAGCAGCTTAGAGGCGAACCAAGAGACCCAGTACTTC
TRBJ1-1 | TRBV7-8 | TRBD1 | NA | CASSLKQGARTRAEAFF | TGTGCCAGCAGCCTCAAACAGGGGGCCAGAACCCGGGCTGAAGCTTTCTTT
TRBJ2-3 | TRBV7-6 | NA | few | CASSVGGAGTQYF | TGTGCCAGCAGCGTAGGGGGGGCTGGTACGCAGTATTTT
TRBJ1-6 | TRBV18 | TRBD1 | NA | CASSKDRVDSPLHF | TGTGCCAGCTCAAAGGACAGGGTTGATTCACCCCTCCACTTT
TRBJ2-6 | TRBV5-1 | NA | many | CASSLQDPGANVLTF | TGCGCCAGCAGCTTACAGGACCCCGGGGCCAACGTCCTGACTTTC
TRBJ1-6 | TRBV7-2 | NA | few | CASSLYSGQRNSPLHF | TGTGCCAGCAGCTTATACTCCGGACAACGAAATTCACCCCTCCACTTT
TRBJ1-2 | TRBV29-1 | NA | few | CSVPTLGQQYGYTF | TGCAGCGTTCCTACCCTAGGACAGCAATATGGCTACACCTTC
TRBJ2-7 | TRBV6-5 | TRBD2 | NA | CAIERGCTYEQYF | TGTGCCATTGAGCGGGGGTGCACCTACGAGCAGTACTTC
TRBJ2-7 | TRBV6-5 | TRBD1 | few | CASRDRGLEQYF | TGTGCCAGCCGGGACAGGGGACTCGAGCAGTACTTC
TRBJ2-2 | TRBV6-5 | NA | NA | CASSYWRATNTGELFF | TGTGCCAGCAGTTACTGGAGGGCTACGAACACCGGGGAGCTGTTTTTT
TRBJ2-6 | TRBV6-5 | NA | NA | CASRQNSGANVLTF | TGTGCCAGCAGGCAGAACTCTGGGGCCAACGTCCTGACTTTC
TRBJ1-2 | TRBV7-9 | NA | NA | CASSLEPYGYTF | TGTGCCAGCAGCTTGGAACCCTATGGCTACACCTTC
TRBJ2-5 | TRBV7-8 | NA | NA | CASSVSRAQYF | TGTGCCAGCAGCGTTAGCCGAGCCCAGTACTTC
TRBJ1-6 | TRBV30 | NA | few | CAWSPGRGGSPLHF | TGTGCCTGGAGTCCGGGCAGGGGAGGATCACCCCTCCACTTT
TRBJ1-2 | TRBV15 | NA | NA | CATSREGGAFGYTF | TGTGCCACCAGCAGGGAAGGGGGGGCGTTCGGCTACACCTTC
TRBJ1-2 | TRBV10-3 | NA | NA | CAIRGQYGYTF | TGTGCCATCAGAGGACAGTATGGCTACACCTTC
TRBJ2-3 | TRBV29-1 | TRBD1 | few | CSLLSGQGTDTQYF | TGCAGCCTCCTCTCGGGACAGGGTACAGATACGCAGTATTTT
TRBJ2-7 | TRBV15 | TRBD2 | few | CATSRDPAGGEQYF | TGTGCCACCAGCAGAGATCCTGCGGGAGGCGAGCAGTACTTC
TRBJ2-4 | TRBV2 | NA | few | CASHNTLAKNIQYF | TGTGCCAGCCATAACACCCTAGCCAAAAACATTCAGTACTTC
TRBJ1-5 | TRBV5-6 | NA | NA | CASSTQGSSQPQHF | TGTGCCAGCAGCACACAGGGTTCGTCCCAGCCCCAGCATTTT
TRBJ2-5 | TRBV7-9 | TRBD1 | NA | CASSPGTAPQETQYF | TGTGCCAGCAGCCCCGGGACAGCCCCCCAAGAGACCCAGTACTTC
TRBJ1-2 | TRBV7-9 | TRBD1 | few | CASSPDRGDDGYTF | TGTGCCAGCAGCCCGGACAGGGGGGACGATGGCTACACCTTC
TRBJ2-1 | TRBV15 | TRBD2 | NA | CATSRDRSGRAYNEQFF | TGTGCCACCAGCAGAGATCGGAGCGGGAGGGCCTACAATGAGCAGTTCTTC
TRBJ1-2 | TRBV27 | NA | few | CASSIDRIYGYTF | TGTGCCAGCAGTATTGACAGGATTTATGGCTACACCTTC
TRBJ2-3 | TRBV5-1 | NA | few | CASSPLGVTDTQYF | TGCGCCAGCAGCCCCCTGGGGGTGACAGATACGCAGTATTTT
TRBJ2-1 | TRBV29-1 | NA | few | CSVEAQSSYNEQFF | TGCAGCGTTGAAGCCCAGAGCTCCTACAATGAGCAGTTCTTC
TRBJ2-7 | TRBV7-8 | TRBD2 | few | CASSWTTSGPSYEQYF | TGTGCCAGCAGCTGGACGACTAGCGGGCCCTCCTACGAGCAGTACTTC
TRBJ1-1 | TRBV20-1 | NA | NA | CSAPRDPNTEAFF | TGCAGTGCTCCCCGGGACCCAAACACTGAAGCTTTCTTT
TRBJ2-7 | TRBV5-4 | TRBD2 | many | CASSPATSGGSSEQYF | TGTGCCAGCAGCCCAGCGACTAGCGGGGGGTCTAGTGAGCAGTACTTC
TRBJ2-4 | TRBV12-3/TRBV12-4 | TRBD2 | NA | CASAPGGKNIQYF | TGTGCCAGCGCCCCGGGGGGAAAAAACATTCAGTACTTC
TRBJ2-7 | TRBV7-9 | TRBD2 | NA | CASSQPGLRDEQYF | TGTGCCAGCAGCCAACCGGGACTACGGGACGAGCAGTACTTC
TRBJ1-1 | TRBV21-1 | NA | NA | CASPPPGSEAFF | TGTGCCAGCCCTCCGCCCGGAAGTGAAGCTTTCTTT
TRBJ2-1 | TRBV9 | NA | few | CASSVGHSSYNEQFF | TGTGCCAGCAGCGTGGGACACAGCTCCTACAATGAGCAGTTCTTC
TRBJ2-7 | TRBV25-1 | NA | many | CASSVSADGAYEQYF | TGTGCCAGCAGTGTTAGCGCGGACGGAGCCTACGAGCAGTACTTC